The clone carrying this T cell receptor (beta chain) was found many times. This sample is drawn from a study of regulatory T cells in long-lasting Graves disease. Noted time point: newly diagnosed GD, antithyroid drugs for less than 3 months. There was RNA extracted from PBMCs, and the TCR library was made from it. Trimming removed 5 bases from V and 4 bases from J, with 14 bases in between. This CDR3 is built from 14 residues. Germline CDR1 is SNHLY and CDR2 is FYNNEI. Building of the TCR beta libraries involved iRepertoire HTBI primers and Arm-PCR of CDR3 regions. TCRdb fed the multiplex PCR reads into MiXCR, producing one record per CDR3 protein. Of 400,000 to 450,000 distinct CDR3 sequences in the sample, just under 15% were seen once. Another study also made use of these data, one on T cells in Graves' hyperthyroidism and ophthalmopathy.

The source is a young woman with Graves disease. The specimen comprised peripheral blood mononuclear cells (PBMCs), sampled at new diagnosis, from a patient treated with antithyroid drugs. The chain links TRBV2 to TRBJ2-5, with D tentatively TRBD1 (5 bases). CDR3 nucleotide sequence: TGTGCCAGCAGTCGGACACTGGTTCGAGAGACCCAGTACTTC. Its protein product is CASSRTLVRETQYF.